The 12 T cell receptor beta chains in this list originate from one sample, sequenced in a study of PD-1 blockade in classical Hodgkin lymphoma. Brentuximab vedotin exposure varied among the patients, all of whom had relapsed after autologous stem cell transplantation. Repertoires were generated with immunoSEQ multiplex PCR, while TCRdb's copy carries only in-frame clones and drops some. Among about 36,000 clones listed, about 70% were seen once. The sample was peripheral blood mononuclear cells (PBMCs), taken before the second cycle of nivolumab. These TCRs come from a human donor with classical Hodgkin lymphoma.

The J gene is TRBJ1-2, the V gene TRBV6-4; D perhaps matches TRBD1 (5 bases). The V end was cut by 7 bases, the J end by 1 base, with 13 bases between. The CDR3 runs 14 residues. Germline CDR1 is MRHNA and CDR2 is SNTAGT. This chain's CDR3 is CASTHRQSNYGYTF. The CDR3 nucleotides are TGTGCCAGCACCCACCGACAGAGTAACTATGGCTACACCTTC.

The rearrangement links TRBV5-1 to TRBJ2-7; 14 bases fit TRBD2. The CDR3 consists of 16 residues. Losses at the gene ends were 4 bases for V and 0 bases for J; bases not matched to a gene: 3. In germline, CDR1 is SGHRS, CDR2 YFSETQ. The CDR3 is CASSQGTSGSSYEQYF. CDR3 nucleotides: TGCGCCAGCAGCCAGGGGACTAGCGGGAGCTCCTACGAGCAGTACTTC.

This clone was found a few times. The CDR3 here is CASSQSTEANYGYTF. As DNA, the CDR3 is TGTGCCAGCAGCCAATCGACAGAAGCTAACTATGGCTACACCTTC. V gene TRBV7-9 combines with J gene TRBJ1-2; possibly TRBD1 for D (5 bases). CDR3 length: 15 amino acids. Germline loops: CDR1 SEHNR, CDR2 FQNEAQ (reference sequence). The V gene lost 5 bases and the J gene lost 0 bases, with 13 bases spanning the gap.

This sequence joins TRBV28 and TRBJ2-1; the match to TRBD2 covers 9 bases. J was trimmed by 3 bases and V by 5 bases; bases with no gene match: 8. Germline CDR1 and CDR2: MDHEN and SYDVKM. The CDR3 is made up of 16 amino acids. The CDR3 coding sequence is TGTGCCAGCAGTCCCCCGACTAGCGGACGCTACAATGAGCAGTTCTTC. Its protein is CASSPPTSGRYNEQFF.

This clone was observed a handful of times. The chain recombines TRBV11-2 with TRBJ2-7; D tentatively reads TRBD1 or TRBD2 (5 bases each). Germline V CDR1 and CDR2: SGHAT, FQNNGV. This CDR3 is 15 amino acids long. V was cut by 1 base and J by 0 bases, with 10 bases left in between. The CDR3 sequence is CASSLAGPSSYEQYF. CDR3 DNA sequence: TGTGCCAGCAGCTTAGCGGGACCTAGCTCCTACGAGCAGTACTTC.

This sequence joins TRBV11-3 and TRBJ1-1; the D is unclear. The CDR3 length is 14 residues. Deletions cut 0 bases from V and 1 base from J, with 6 bases between. Germline values: CDR1 SGHNT, CDR2 YENEEA. The CDR3, as DNA: TGTGCCAGCAGCTTAGATTTTCCGAACACTGAAGCTTTCTTT. Residues: CASSLDFPNTEAFF.

The J gene is TRBJ1-1, the V gene TRBV11-2; D might be TRBD1 (5 bases). Germline-derived CDR1 and CDR2 are SGHAT and FQNNGV. The CDR3 length is 13 residues. V lost 5 bases to trimming and J lost 5 bases, with 12 bases between them. The CDR3 is CASSHMGRTEAFF. CDR3 DNA sequence: TGTGCCAGCAGCCACATGGGGCGTACTGAAGCTTTCTTT. Full variable domain (rest looked up from reference TRBV11-2 and TRBJ1-1): EAGVAQSPRYKIIEKRQSVAFWCNPISGHATLYWYQQILGQGPKLLIQFQNNGVVDDSQLPKDRFSAERLKGVDSTLKIQPAKLEDSAVYLCASSHMGRTEAFFGQGTRLTVV.

This sequence joins TRBV16 and TRBJ2-5; D is unresolved. Germline CDR1 and CDR2: KGHSY and FQNENV. The length of the CDR3 is 13 residues. V lost 1 base and J lost 1, with 4 bases in between. The CDR3 sequence: CASSQLGQETQYF. The CDR3 DNA sequence: TGTGCCAGCAGCCAATTAGGCCAAGAGACCCAGTACTTC.

The chain joins TRBV7-8 to TRBJ2-1; TRBD1 aligns across 11 bases. Losses at the gene ends were 3 bases for V and 6 bases for J; bases not matched to a gene: 10. The CDR3 totals 17 residues. Germline values: CDR1 SGHVS, CDR2 FQNEAQ. The CDR3 spells CASSFRTGGRFSNEQFF. CDR3 coding DNA: TGTGCCAGCAGCTTTCGGACAGGGGGCCGGTTCAGCAATGAGCAGTTCTTC.

The V call is TRBV27, the J call TRBJ2-1; 7 positions match TRBD2. From germline, CDR1 is MNHEY and CDR2 SMNVEV (reference sequence). V was clipped by 6 bases and J by 0 bases; unmatched bases: 14. This CDR3 is 18 amino acids long. CDR3 sequence (DNA): TGTGCCAGCAGCCCACTTGTTATGCGGGGGAGCTCCTACAATGAGCAGTTCTTC. It specifies CASSPLVMRGSSYNEQFF.

The chain employs TRBV5-1 and TRBJ1-2; TRBD1 matches 8 bases. The CDR3 is 14 residues long. The trim removed 3 bases at V and 1 base at J, leaving 2 bases unmatched. Germline values: CDR1 SGHRS, CDR2 YFSETQ. The CDR3 here is CASSSGQGNYGYTF. DNA of the CDR3: TGCGCCAGCAGCTCAGGACAGGGTAACTATGGCTACACCTTC.

This chain connects TRBV7-9 to TRBJ2-5; no clear D gene. The germline V gene has CDR1 SEHNR and CDR2 FQNEAQ (reference sequence). The CDR3 length is 12 residues. The germline V and J ends were trimmed by 6 bases and 1 base, with 6 bases remaining between them. Here the CDR3 DNA reads TGTGCCAGCAGGAGGACCCAAGAGACCCAGTACTTC. Encoded protein: CASRRTQETQYF. Together with reference TRBV7-9 and TRBJ2-5, the CDR3 gives the full variable domain: DTGVSQNPRHKITKRGQNVTFRCDPISEHNRLYWYRQTLGQGPEFLTYFQNEAQLEKSRLLSDRFSAERPKGSFSTLEIQRTEQGDSAMYLCASRRTQETQYFGPGTRLLVL.